The rows below give T cell receptor beta chains drawn from one sample of a study of OX40 agonist ivuxolimab in advanced cancers. Only in-frame clones appear in the TCRdb table, and some are missing; sequencing was by immunoSEQ multiplex PCR. The sample gives some 96,000 clones, approximately 89% of which show up once; around 0.58% is in the top ten. The sample here was CD4+ or CD8+ T cells sorted from blood, taken in a trial of the OX40 agonist ivuxolimab. The receptor set was obtained from an adult with an advanced solid tumor such as melanoma, head and neck, liver or kidney cancer. Both conserved end residues are part of each CDR3. Each record gives: J gene, V gene, D gene, clone size, CDR3 DNA, CDR3 protein. The D gene is left open where the match is weak. For some rows the clone size is stated as once, few or many, or as a class when expanded; others skip it.

>TRBJ1-6|TRBV28|NA|NA
TGTGCCAGCTTTGGGAATTCACCCCTCCACTTT
CASFGNSPLHF
>TRBJ1-1|TRBV6-1|NA|NA
TGTGCCAGCACCCGCGACAGAATGAACACTGAAGCTTTCTTT
CASTRDRMNTEAFF
>TRBJ2-1|TRBV20-1|NA|once
TGCAGTGCTAGCGCCGCTGAGCAGTTCTTC
CSASAAEQFF
>TRBJ2-2|TRBV9|NA|NA
TGTGCCAGCAGCGTAGCGAGGGCGGCGAACACCGGGGAGCTGTTTTTT
CASSVARAANTGELFF
>TRBJ2-3|TRBV11-1|NA|NA
TGTGCCAGCAGCGACAGGTCCACAGATACGCAGTATTTT
CASSDRSTDTQYF
>TRBJ1-1|TRBV25-1|TRBD1|NA
TGTGCCAGCACCCTGGGACAGACCACTGAAGCTTTCTTT
CASTLGQTTEAFF
>TRBJ2-1|TRBV5-6|NA|NA
TGTGCCAGCAGCTTGGGCGGGCAGCAGTTCTTC
CASSLGGQQFF
>TRBJ1-1|TRBV5-1|NA|NA
TGCGCCAGCAGCTTGGACACAGACCCGAACACTGAAGCTTTCTTT
CASSLDTDPNTEAFF
>TRBJ2-2|TRBV5-1|NA|NA
TGCGCCAGCAGCCGGGACAACACCGGGGAGCTGTTTTTT
CASSRDNTGELFF
>TRBJ2-2|TRBV7-9|TRBD1|NA
TGTGCCAGCAGCGGTAGGGACAGGGGGAACACCGGGGAGCTGTTTTTT
CASSGRDRGNTGELFF
>TRBJ1-5|TRBV28|TRBD1|NA
TGTGCCAGCAGTCCGACAGGGGGCGCCGGCAATCAGCCCCAGCATTTT
CASSPTGGAGNQPQHF
>TRBJ2-6|TRBV2|TRBD1|NA
TGTGCCAGCATCCCCGGGACAGGGATCTCTGGGGCCAACGTCCTGACTTTC
CASIPGTGISGANVLTF
>TRBJ2-3|TRBV5-1|NA|NA
TGCGCCAGCAGCTCCCCTAGCACAGATACGCAGTATTTT
CASSSPSTDTQYF
>TRBJ2-4|TRBV2|NA|NA
TGTGCCAGCAGTGGACAGATGGCCAAAAACATTCAGTACTTC
CASSGQMAKNIQYF
>TRBJ2-7|TRBV30|NA|NA
TGTGCCTGGAGTGTACGACGGGGCGGGTCCTACGAGCAGTACTTC
CAWSVRRGGSYEQYF
>TRBJ2-7|TRBV7-9|TRBD2|NA
TGTGCCAGCAGGACCAGCGGGGGTTACGAGCAGTACTTC
CASRTSGGYEQYF
>TRBJ1-1|TRBV19|NA|NA
TGTGCCAGTAGTTCAACGACAGCCGGCGACACTGAAGCTTTCTTT
CASSSTTAGDTEAFF
>TRBJ2-7|TRBV7-2|NA|NA
TGTGCCAGCAGCTTTACCAGGGGACCCTACGAGCAGTACTTC
CASSFTRGPYEQYF
>TRBJ1-2|TRBV18|NA|NA
TGTGCCAGCTCACCAGGGGACACAAAGACCGTCTATGGCTACACCTTC
CASSPGDTKTVYGYTF
>TRBJ1-1|TRBV5-1|NA|NA
TGCGCCAGCAGCACTCGGGGGTCCCCGCGGGGCACTGAAGCTTTCTTT
CASSTRGSPRGTEAFF
>TRBJ2-7|TRBV7-2|NA|NA
TGTGCCAGCAGCCCAAGAGAGGCTAAGTACGAGCAGTACTTC
CASSPREAKYEQYF
>TRBJ2-1|TRBV7-8|TRBD2|NA
TGTGCCAGCAGCTTAAAAATGAGACCGGGACTAGCCCACAATGAGCAGTTCTTC
CASSLKMRPGLAHNEQFF
>TRBJ1-4|TRBV7-2|TRBD1|NA
TGTGCCAGCAGTATTACAGGGGCGAAGGATGAAAAACTGTTTTTT
CASSITGAKDEKLFF
>TRBJ1-2|TRBV6-1|TRBD1|once
TGTGCCAGCAGTGAGCAGGGGGCGCTTGGCTACACCTTC
CASSEQGALGYTF
>TRBJ2-5|TRBV6-5|NA|NA
TGTGCCAGCAGTCCCAGGGGGGCCCAAGAGACCCAGTACTTC
CASSPRGAQETQYF
>TRBJ1-4|TRBV6-5|NA|NA
TGTGCCAGCAGTCTCGACAGGAGCAAAAAACTGTTTTTT
CASSLDRSKKLFF
>TRBJ2-2|TRBV4-1|NA|NA
TGCGCCAGCAGCCCCAGGGTGGGCTACACCGGGGAGCTGTTTTTT
CASSPRVGYTGELFF
>TRBJ2-3|TRBV5-8|NA|NA
TGTGCCAGCAGCGCTCAGGACACAGATACGCAGTATTTT
CASSAQDTDTQYF
>TRBJ2-7|TRBV18|NA|NA
TGTGCCAGCTCACCACCGTCGGGGGATGGGACCGAGCAGTACTTC
CASSPPSGDGTEQYF
>TRBJ2-1|TRBV11-3|TRBD2|NA
TGTGCCAGCAGCAGTAGCGGGACGGAGCAGTTCTTC
CASSSSGTEQFF
>TRBJ2-4|TRBV5-1|NA|NA
TGCGCCAGCAGGTTGACAGCTTTAAACATTCAGTACTTC
CASRLTALNIQYF
>TRBJ2-7|TRBV4-3|NA|NA
TGCGCCAGCAGCCAAGGGGGATCGCTATACGAGCAGTACTTC
CASSQGGSLYEQYF
>TRBJ2-1|TRBV20-1|NA|once
TGCAGTGCTACCCCACGCTATGAGCAGTTCTTC
CSATPRYEQFF
>TRBJ1-6|TRBV30|NA|once
TGTGCCGCCCTTGGGGGAGAGGGATGGAATTCACCCCTCCACTTT
CAALGGEGWNSPLHF
>TRBJ2-5|TRBV7-2|TRBD2|NA
TGTGCCAGCAGCTTAGGTTGGTCTAGCGGGGAACAAGAGACCCAGTACTTC
CASSLGWSSGEQETQYF
>TRBJ2-7|TRBV11-2|TRBD2|NA
TGTGCCAGCAGCAAGCGGGATACTTTTGCCGAGCAGTACTTC
CASSKRDTFAEQYF
>TRBJ2-7|TRBV6-5|TRBD2|NA
TGTGTCGCCGGGGCGGGAGACTCCTACGAGCAGTACTTC
CVAGAGDSYEQYF
>TRBJ1-3|TRBV5-6|NA|NA
TGTGCCAGCAGCCCCATTGGGCTCTCTGGAAACACCATATATTTT
CASSPIGLSGNTIYF
>TRBJ1-4|TRBV4-2|NA|NA
TGTGCCAGCAGCCAACTCGGGAGGACAGCCCGGTGGGGAGAAAAACTGTTTTTT
CASSQLGRTARWGEKLFF
>TRBJ2-7|TRBV19|TRBD2|NA
TGTGCCAGTAGGAGGGCTAGCGGGAGCTACGAGCAGTACTTC
CASRRASGSYEQYF
>TRBJ2-3|TRBV4-1|TRBD1|NA
TGCGCCAGCAGCCAAGATCCGGGACAGGGGGACCATACGCAGTATTTT
CASSQDPGQGDHTQYF
>TRBJ2-2|TRBV18|NA|NA
TGTGCCAGCTCACGACTAACCGGCGGGCCTAACACCGGGGAGCTGTTTTTT
CASSRLTGGPNTGELFF
>TRBJ2-5|TRBV7-3|TRBD2|NA
TGTGCCAGCAGGCCCGGGACTAGCATACAAGAGACCCAGTACTTC
CASRPGTSIQETQYF
>TRBJ2-5|TRBV9|NA|once
TGTGCCAGCAGCGTCAAGGCGTGGGGGGAGACCCAGTACTTC
CASSVKAWGETQYF
>TRBJ1-1|TRBV18|NA|NA
TGTGCCAGCTCACCTGACGGGACACCGAACACTGAAGCTTTCTTT
CASSPDGTPNTEAFF
>TRBJ1-5|TRBV21-1|NA|NA
TGTGCCAGCAGCAAAGGTACCCGAAGCAATCAGCCCCAGCATTTT
CASSKGTRSNQPQHF
>TRBJ1-1|TRBV19|NA|NA
TGTGCCAGTAGTATTGATCTGAAAACGGGATATGAAGCTTTCTTT
CASSIDLKTGYEAFF
>TRBJ2-7|TRBV19|TRBD1|NA
TGTGCCAGTAGCCCGACAGGGAAATCCTACGAGCAGTACTTC
CASSPTGKSYEQYF
>TRBJ1-1|TRBV7-9|NA|NA
TGTGCCAGCAGCTACAAGAACACTGAAGCTTTCTTT
CASSYKNTEAFF
>TRBJ2-5|TRBV11-3|NA|NA
TGTGCCAGCAGCTTAGGCGTAGGGGTTCAAGAGACCCAGTACTTC
CASSLGVGVQETQYF
>TRBJ2-3|TRBV7-3|NA|once
TGTGCCAGCAGCTTAAATCGTGCGGAGACGCAGTATTTT
CASSLNRAETQYF
>TRBJ1-1|TRBV5-6|NA|once
TGTGCCAGCAGCTTTCGCCGTTGGAACACTGAAGCTTTCTTT
CASSFRRWNTEAFF
>TRBJ1-4|TRBV19|NA|NA
TGTGCCAGTACGGACGGGGGCGCAAATGTAGAAAAACTGTTTTTT
CASTDGGANVEKLFF